These 31 T cell receptor beta chains share one sample of origin, sequenced in a study of shared clonotypes between healthy human individuals. Sequenced by immunoSEQ multiplex PCR; TCRdb stores in-frame clones only, minus some. This sample has around 510,000 clones, with roughly 95% found just once. Sequenced material: naive CD4+ T cells sorted from blood. Subset meaning: CD45RA+ positively selected. Receptors originate from a woman aged 30 to 39 in good health.

This clone was detected only once. The chain has TRBV28 and TRBJ1-2; D gene uncertain. V was clipped by 2 bases and J by 8 bases, with 9 bases between them. The CDR3 runs to 12 residues. In germline, CDR1 is MDHEN, CDR2 SYDVKM. In DNA form, the CDR3 reads TGTGCCAGCAGTTTACCGGGAGGAGGCTACACCTTC. This encodes CASSLPGGGYTF.

The CDR3 loop reads CASSITGVGTDTQYF. DNA for the CDR3: TGTGCCAGTAGTATAACGGGGGTTGGCACAGATACGCAGTATTTT. The chain couples TRBV19 to TRBJ2-3, with a possible D match to TRBD2 (6 bases). The CDR3 has 15 residues. V was clipped by 2 bases and J by 1 base, with 10 bases between them. Germline V gives CDR1 LNHDA, CDR2 SQIVND (reference sequence).

The chain joins TRBV7-2 to TRBJ2-7, with 14 bases that match TRBD2. Germline CDR1 reads SGHTA; CDR2 reads FQGNSA. The CDR3 sequence is 18 residues long. Losses at the gene ends were 4 bases for V and 1 base for J; bases not matched to a gene: 9. The CDR3 nucleotides are TGTGCCAGCAGCTCAGGGACTAGCGGGAGCCTAGGATCCTACGAGCAGTACTTC. Its translation is CASSSGTSGSLGSYEQYF.

This clone was observed once. The CDR3: CASSFGSGRAGVRNEQFF. The CDR3, as DNA: TGTGCCAGCAGCTTTGGTAGCGGGAGGGCCGGTGTAAGAAATGAGCAGTTCTTC. V gene TRBV7-2 combines with J gene TRBJ2-1, with 11 bases lining up with TRBD2. Trimming cost V 3 bases and J 7 bases; bases outside gene matches: 14. CDR1 and CDR2 from the germline V gene are SGHTA and FQGNSA. The CDR3 spans 18 residues.

The chain links TRBV11-2 to TRBJ1-2; 7 bases fit TRBD1. Germline CDR1 and CDR2: SGHAT and FQNNGV. The V gene end was trimmed by 5 bases and the J gene end by 0 bases; junction bases not matched to a gene: 15. The CDR3 consists of 18 residues. The CDR3 is CASSTRRSQGRANYGYTF. Here the CDR3 DNA reads TGTGCCAGCAGCACCCGTCGTTCACAGGGGCGAGCTAACTATGGCTACACCTTC.

V usage is TRBV6-1 and J usage is TRBJ2-7; D may match TRBD1 or TRBD2 (5 bases each). Trimming shortened V by 4 bases and J by 1 base, and 17 bases separated the two germline ends. CDR3 length: 16 amino acids. Germline loops: CDR1 MNHNS, CDR2 SASEGT. The CDR3 sequence is CASSGDSRDVSYEQYF. The CDR3 DNA is TGTGCCAGCAGTGGAGACAGCCGGGACGTATCCTACGAGCAGTACTTC.

V gene TRBV5-1 combines with J gene TRBJ2-2; TRBD1 aligns across 7 bases. The germline gives CDR1 SGHRS, CDR2 YFSETQ. The CDR3 has 14 residues. V lost 7 bases and J lost 4; bases outside the gene matches: 7. CDR3 amino acids: CASDTTGITGELFF. CDR3 sequence (DNA): TGCGCCAGCGACACGACAGGGATCACCGGGGAGCTGTTTTTT.

This clone is a singleton in its sample. This chain links TRBV7-8 with TRBJ1-5; 10 positions agree with TRBD1. The CDR3 covers 15 residues. V trimming: 5 bases; J trimming: 5 bases; junction bases outside the gene matches: 6. The V gene's germline CDR1 is SGHVS and CDR2 FQNEAQ. This chain's CDR3 is CASSAGQGVDQPQHF. Written as DNA, the CDR3 is TGTGCCAGCAGCGCTGGACAGGGGGTTGATCAGCCCCAGCATTTT.

This clone came up once. The gene calls are TRBV18 and TRBJ2-7; D might be TRBD2 (5 bases). The CDR3 loop spans 15 amino acids. The germline gives CDR1 KGHSH, CDR2 LQKENI. V was pared by 5 bases and J by 2 bases, with 16 bases between. The CDR3 DNA reads TGTGCCAGCTCAGGACCGCGGGTAACCCCCTACGAGCAGTACTTC. This gives the protein CASSGPRVTPYEQYF.

The gene calls are TRBV7-9 and TRBJ2-5; D is uncertain. Germline V CDR1 and CDR2: SEHNR, FQNEAQ (reference sequence). Trimming cost V 0 bases and J 7 bases, with 12 bases left between them. The CDR3 sequence is 14 residues long. CDR3 DNA: TGTGCCAGCAGCTTAGCAGGGATCCTTGTGACCCAGTACTTC. Amino acid sequence: CASSLAGILVTQYF.

The V gene is TRBV6-1, the J gene TRBJ2-1; D is undetermined. V was pared by 8 bases and J by 0 bases, with 14 bases between. Germline V gene data show CDR1 as MNHNS and CDR2 as SASEGT. The CDR3 spans 15 residues. CDR3 in DNA: TGTGCCAGCGGATTCCAACCGAGCTCCTACAATGAGCAGTTCTTC. Amino acid sequence: CASGFQPSSYNEQFF.

The V gene is TRBV30, the J gene TRBJ2-2, with 11 positions matching TRBD2. CDR3 size: 17 residues. Germline-derived CDR1 and CDR2 are GTSNPN and SVGIG (reference sequence). V was clipped by 0 bases and J by 6 bases; unmatched bases: 9. CDR3 DNA sequence: TGTGCCTGGAGTGTAGAACTAGCGGGAGCTGGAGCCGGGGAGCTGTTTTTT. Translating gives CAWSVELAGAGAGELFF.

The genes are TRBV10-2 and TRBJ2-4; D call uncertain. This CDR3 has 14 amino acids. V gave up 8 bases and J gave up 2 bases, with 13 bases separating them. Per the germline V gene, CDR1 is WSHSY and CDR2 is SAAADI. The CDR3: CASAAGYTKNIQYF. CDR3 nucleotide sequence: TGCGCCAGCGCCGCCGGGTATACCAAAAACATTCAGTACTTC.

This rearrangement joins TRBV6-1 to TRBJ1-2, with D perhaps matching TRBD1 (5 bases). The CDR3 runs 14 residues. CDR1 MNHNS and CDR2 SASEGT come from the germline V gene. The V end was cut by 5 bases, the J end by 2 bases, with 12 bases between. In DNA, the CDR3 is TGTGCCAGCAGTCCCGGGACGGACAACTATGGCTACACCTTC. This translates into CASSPGTDNYGYTF.

CDR3 in DNA: TGTGCCAGCTCCCGATATGGACTACCAGGGACCTACGAGCAGTACTTC. This sequence encodes CASSRYGLPGTYEQYF. The rearrangement uses TRBV18 and TRBJ2-7, with D perhaps TRBD2 (6 bases). This CDR3 contains 16 residues. Trimming pared 6 bases from V and 2 bases from J, leaving 20 bases between. Germline V gene sequence: CDR1 KGHSH, CDR2 LQKENI.

The J gene is TRBJ1-1, the V gene TRBV5-1; D is perhaps TRBD1 (5 bases). Germline CDR1 is SGHRS and CDR2 is YFSETQ. Trimming cost V 0 bases and J 1 base, with 16 bases left between them. This CDR3 is 17 amino acids long. The CDR3 sequence: CASSLAALGRQNTEAFF. CDR3 nucleotide sequence: TGCGCCAGCAGCTTGGCTGCGCTGGGACGCCAGAACACTGAAGCTTTCTTT.

The count of this clone is one. The chain links TRBV6-1 to TRBJ1-4, with 8 bases matching TRBD1. CDR3 length: 14 amino acids. Germline CDR1 MNHNS, CDR2 SASEGT. V shed 4 bases, J shed 7 bases, and the junction held 5 bases outside the gene matches. CDR3 DNA: TGTGCCAGCAGTGGGGGACAGGCTTCTGAAAAACTGTTTTTT. This gives the protein CASSGGQASEKLFF.

V and J are TRBV28 and TRBJ2-7; possible D gene TRBD2, 6 bases. The CDR3 runs 14 residues. Per the germline V gene, CDR1 is MDHEN and CDR2 is SYDVKM. Between the trimmed V and J ends, which lost 3 bases and 1 base, there was a span of 10 bases. CDR3 sequence: CASSFASASYEQYF. The DNA for the CDR3 is TGTGCCAGCAGTTTCGCTAGCGCATCCTACGAGCAGTACTTC.

The rearrangement links TRBV19 to TRBJ2-7; possibly TRBD1 or TRBD2 for D (5 bases each). V lost 6 bases and J 3 bases, leaving 18 bases between the germline ends. Germline lookup yields CDR1 LNHDA and CDR2 SQIVND (reference sequence). The CDR3 extends over 15 amino acids. The CDR3 here is CASSRRRDPGYEQYF. In nucleotides, the CDR3 is TGTGCCAGTAGCCGTCGTCGGGACCCCGGCTACGAGCAGTACTTC.

The genes are TRBV7-9 and TRBJ1-2, with 8 bases identical to TRBD1. The CDR3 is 14 residues long. The germline V gene has CDR1 SEHNR and CDR2 FQNEAQ (reference sequence). V shed 5 bases, J shed 4 bases, and the junction held 6 bases outside the gene matches. CDR3 sequence (DNA): TGTGCCAGCAGCCAGGACAGGGCCCTCTATGGCTACACCTTC. Protein sequence: CASSQDRALYGYTF. Complete variable domain (other parts from reference TRBV7-9 and TRBJ1-2): DTGVSQNPRHKITKRGQNVTFRCDPISEHNRLYWYRQTLGQGPEFLTYFQNEAQLEKSRLLSDRFSAERPKGSFSTLEIQRTEQGDSAMYLCASSQDRALYGYTFGSGTRLTVV.

This clone came up once. The chain has TRBV28 and TRBJ2-2, with TRBD2 matching 8 bases. Trimming cost V 6 bases and J 7 bases; bases outside gene matches: 10. CDR1 MDHEN and CDR2 SYDVKM come from the germline V gene. The CDR3 extends over 15 amino acids. The CDR3 protein is CASRSGTRVVGELFF. In DNA, the CDR3 is TGTGCCAGCAGATCCGGGACTAGAGTAGTCGGGGAGCTGTTTTTT.

The J gene is TRBJ2-7, the V gene TRBV5-1, with 10 bases matching TRBD1. This CDR3 region has 15 residues. The trim removed 2 bases at V and 3 bases at J, leaving 5 bases unmatched. Per germline, CDR1 SGHRS and CDR2 YFSETQ. The CDR3 region has the DNA TGCGCCAGCAGCTTTAGGGACAGGGGTAACTACGAGCAGTACTTC. The encoded protein is CASSFRDRGNYEQYF.

The chain recombines TRBV7-2 with TRBJ1-3; D gene unclear. This CDR3 is 15 amino acids long. In germline, CDR1 is SGHTA, CDR2 FQGNSA. The ends were cut back, 2 bases at V and 0 bases at J, with 8 bases in the middle. Here the CDR3 reads CASSLFQVSGNTIYF. CDR3 nucleotide sequence: TGTGCCAGCAGCTTATTCCAGGTCTCTGGAAACACCATATATTTT.

The chain recombines TRBV30 with TRBJ1-6; 8 bases agree with TRBD1. V was pared by 0 bases and J by 10 bases, with 8 bases of the junction left unmatched. The CDR3 spans 15 residues. Germline CDR1 reads GTSNPN; CDR2 reads SVGIG (reference sequence). CDR3 protein: CAWSVRAGGQSPLHF. CDR3 DNA sequence: TGTGCCTGGAGTGTACGGGCAGGGGGCCAATCACCCCTCCACTTT.

The chain has TRBV27 and TRBJ2-1; TRBD2 matches 10 bases. Losses at the gene ends were 2 bases for V and 7 bases for J; bases not matched to a gene: 8. CDR1 and CDR2 from the germline V gene are MNHEY and SMNVEV (reference sequence). This CDR3 contains 16 residues. The CDR3 region has the DNA TGTGCCAGCAGTTTAAGGCAGCGGGAGGGCCAGAATGAGCAGTTCTTC. Protein sequence: CASSLRQREGQNEQFF.

This chain links TRBV5-8 with TRBJ1-5, with a tentative D call TRBD1 (6 bases). Trimming removed 0 bases at V and 1 base at J, with 17 bases between. The V gene's germline CDR1 is SGHTS and CDR2 YDEGEE. This CDR3 spans 18 amino acids. The CDR3 region is CASSLVRRGFGSNQPQHF. CDR3 in DNA: TGTGCCAGCAGCTTGGTTCGCAGGGGATTTGGGAGCAATCAGCCCCAGCATTTT.

The chain combines TRBV15 with TRBJ2-1, with 7 bases identical to TRBD1. The V gene's germline CDR1 is LNHNV and CDR2 YYDKDF (reference sequence). This CDR3 comprises 16 residues. Trimming cost V 4 bases and J 9 bases; bases outside gene matches: 15. In DNA form, the CDR3 reads TGTGCCACCAGCACCAGAAAGAGACAGGGTGGTGTTGAGCAGTTCTTC. Translation: CATSTRKRQGGVEQFF.

The chain employs TRBV4-1 and TRBJ1-5, with a possible D match to TRBD1 (6 bases). CDR3 length: 17 residues. Germline assignment: CDR1 MGHRA and CDR2 YSYEKL. Deletions cut 0 bases from V and 5 bases from J, with 17 bases between. CDR3 loop: CASSQEAALGGHQPQHF. The CDR3 coding sequence is TGCGCCAGCAGCCAAGAGGCTGCATTAGGGGGTCATCAGCCCCAGCATTTT.

This chain uses TRBV11-2 with TRBJ2-3; maybe TRBD2 (6 bases). Per the germline V gene, CDR1 is SGHAT and CDR2 is FQNNGV. The V gene lost 0 bases and the J gene lost 4 bases, with 14 bases spanning the gap. The CDR3 sequence is 16 residues long. The CDR3: CASSLDGTPRADTQYF. The DNA for the CDR3 is TGTGCCAGCAGCTTAGACGGGACTCCGAGGGCAGATACGCAGTATTTT.

This chain joins TRBV6-4 and TRBJ2-1; tentatively, D is TRBD1 (8 bases). CDR1 MRHNA and CDR2 SNTAGT come from the germline V gene. There are 16 residues in the CDR3. Trimming pared 5 bases from V and 5 bases from J, leaving 19 bases between. The CDR3, as DNA: TGTGCCAGCAGTAAGGGGGGGACAGGATTTAACAATGAGCAGTTCTTC. This translates into CASSKGGTGFNNEQFF.

The rearrangement uses TRBV18 and TRBJ2-1; D possibly uses TRBD1 or TRBD2 (5 bases each). The CDR3 has 16 residues. Germline loops: CDR1 KGHSH, CDR2 LQKENI. Trimming shortened V by 3 bases and J by 2 bases, and 14 bases separated the two germline ends. The CDR3 bases are TGTGCCAGCTCACCCTGGTGGGACGGAGCCTACAATGAGCAGTTCTTC. It is translated as CASSPWWDGAYNEQFF.